This T cell receptor beta chain is drawn from a study of T cell repertoires in cytomegalovirus infection. Study as a whole: Evidence of both CMV infection and a matching HLA type came from public TCR beta signatures.

Germline CDR1 MNHNS, CDR2 SASEGT. The CDR3 has 13 amino acids. Trimming took off 6 bases at V and 6 bases at J, with 15 bases between the two ends. This clonotype was counted many times. Its antigen is unknown. One entry per CDR3 protein, called by TCRdb with MiXCR from the reads. The data hold 290,000 or so distinct CDR3 sequences, with 8% to 10% observed a single time. Study findings and constraints: The study found HLA-C-restricted CMV-specific TCR beta clonotypes dominating the ex vivo response. Cumulative frequency (of public TCR beta family members) identified carriers of CMV plus the relevant HLA.

Sequenced material: PBMCs. This sequence originates from a human donor in good health (CMV status not recorded). Some clones in this sample may be carry-over from other donors' samples. V gene TRBV6-1 combines with J gene TRBJ2-7; perhaps TRBD2 as D (5 bases). CDR3 region: CASSPGGDFEQYF. CDR3 nucleotide sequence: TGTGCCAGCAGCCCCGGAGGTGATTTCGAGCAGTACTTC.